The clone carrying this TCR beta chain was picked up many times. Its antigen remains unknown. Germline V gene data show CDR1 as MDHEN and CDR2 as SYDVKM. The CDR3 has 14 residues. V shed 5 bases and J 1 base; nucleotides not matched to a gene: 4. The data were taken from a study of T cells in Graves' hyperthyroidism and ophthalmopathy. The study's findings and limits: Ophthalmopathy prediction by the model preceded onset by a median roughly 6.3 months.

Authors of the study amplified TCR beta CDR3 regions from RNA transcripts. HTBI primers drove first-round RT-PCR of the TCR CDR3. TCRdb independently ran MiXCR on the multiplex PCR reads; one entry per CDR3 protein. Of some 350,000 distinct CDR3 sequences detected, approximately 14% appear once; the ten largest clones hold roughly 25%. This sequence joins TRBV28 and TRBJ1-1; TRBD1 agrees at 7 bases. Sequenced sample: blood. This receptor was taken from a woman aged 18-29 years with Graves' hyperthyroidism that later progressed to Graves' ophthalmopathy. CDR3 in amino acids: CASSPDRENTEAFF. In nucleotides, the CDR3 is TGTGCCAGCAGTCCCGACAGGGAGAACACTGAAGCTTTCTTT. Drawing the rest from reference TRBV28 and TRBJ1-1, the complete variable domain is DVKVTQSSRYLVKRTGEKVFLECVQDMDHENMFWYRQDPGLGLRLIYFSYDVKMKEKGDIPEGYSVSREKKERFSLILESASTNQTSMYLCASSPDRENTEAFFGQGTRLTVV.